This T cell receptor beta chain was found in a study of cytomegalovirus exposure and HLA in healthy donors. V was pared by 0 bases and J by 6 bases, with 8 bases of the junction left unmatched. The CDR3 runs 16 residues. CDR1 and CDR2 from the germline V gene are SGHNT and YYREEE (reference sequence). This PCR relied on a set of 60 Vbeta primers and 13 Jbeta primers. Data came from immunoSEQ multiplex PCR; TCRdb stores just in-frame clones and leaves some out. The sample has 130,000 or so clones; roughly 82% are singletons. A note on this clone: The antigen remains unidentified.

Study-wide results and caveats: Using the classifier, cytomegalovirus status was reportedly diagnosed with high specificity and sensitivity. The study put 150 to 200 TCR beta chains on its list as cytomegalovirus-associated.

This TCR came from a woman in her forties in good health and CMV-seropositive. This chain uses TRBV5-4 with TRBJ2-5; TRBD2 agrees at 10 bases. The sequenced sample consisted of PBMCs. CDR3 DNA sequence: TGTGCCAGCAGCTTGGCCCCAGCGGGAGGGCCAAAGACCCAGTACTTC. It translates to CASSLAPAGGPKTQYF. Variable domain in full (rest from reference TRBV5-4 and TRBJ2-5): ETGVTQSPTHLIKTRGQQVTLRCSSQSGHNTVSWYQQALGQGPQFIFQYYREEENGRGNFPPRFSGLQFPNYSSELNVNALELDDSALYLCASSLAPAGGPKTQYFGPGTRLLVL.